The 12 T cell receptor beta chains below all came from one sample that was sequenced in a study of blood T cell repertoires in COVID-19. Here immunoSEQ multiplex PCR was the method, and the copy in TCRdb shows in-frame clones only, minus some. The repertoire has over 100,000 clones, 82% of them found once; the top ten carry 7% to 9.5%. The sample comprised peripheral blood. These receptors were collected from a man in his 70s with acute or convalescent COVID-19.

In this sample, this clone turned up a few times. The sample contains more than one DNA sequence encoding this CDR3. This rearrangement joins TRBV30 to TRBJ1-3; 9 nucleotides align to TRBD1. Germline loops: CDR1 GTSNPN, CDR2 SVGIG (reference sequence). Trimming removed 5 bases from V and 5 bases from J; junction bases left unmatched: 1. This CDR3 spans 12 amino acids. The CDR3 DNA reads as TGTGCCTGGGGACAGGGGAGAAACACCATATATTTT. It codes for CAWGQGRNTIYF.

The rearrangement links TRBV6-2 or TRBV6-3 to TRBJ2-7; D unclear. This CDR3 contains 15 residues. V was trimmed by 6 bases and J by 0 bases, leaving 15 bases between them. Germline lookup yields CDR1 MNHEY and CDR2 SVGEGT. CDR3 sequence: CASSPLTTASYEQYF. Here the CDR3 DNA reads TGTGCCAGCAGCCCTCTGACGACTGCCTCCTACGAGCAGTACTTC.

This clone has more than one count but fewer than ten. The genes are TRBV2 and TRBJ2-7, with 10 bases fitting TRBD1. CDR1 and CDR2 (germline): SNHLY, FYNNEI. There are 15 residues in the CDR3. J gave up 5 bases and V 9 bases, and 13 bases lay outside the gene matches. DNA of the CDR3: TGTGCCAGAATATTCAATCGACAGGGGGCTCACGAGCAGTACTTC. Its protein is CARIFNRQGAHEQYF.

The V gene is TRBV15, the J gene TRBJ1-1; no clear D gene. The V end was cut by 10 bases, the J end by 5 bases, with 11 bases between. The CDR3 extends over 11 amino acids. The germline V gene encodes CDR1 LNHNV and CDR2 YYDKDF (reference sequence). CDR3: CAIPSGTEAFF. As DNA, the CDR3 is TGTGCCATCCCGAGCGGGACTGAAGCTTTCTTT. Drawing the rest from reference TRBV15 and TRBJ1-1, the complete variable domain is DAMVIQNPRYQVTQFGKPVTLSCSQTLNHNVMYWYQQKSSQAPKLLFHYYDKDFNNEADTPDNFQSRRPNTSFCFLDIRSPGLGDTAMYLCAIPSGTEAFFGQGTRLTVV.

The V and J genes are TRBV4-2 and TRBJ1-3; D is perhaps TRBD1 (6 bases). CDR3 length equals 15 residues. Between the trimmed V and J ends, which lost 6 bases and 0 bases, there was a span of 12 bases. The germline V gene encodes CDR1 LGHNA and CDR2 YNFKEQ. This CDR3 is CASRPTGTSGNTIYF. The DNA for the CDR3 is TGTGCCAGCAGACCGACAGGAACCTCTGGAAACACCATATATTTT.

The chain links TRBV4-1 to TRBJ2-2; maybe TRBD2 (5 bases). In germline, CDR1 is MGHRA, CDR2 YSYEKL. The CDR3 totals 17 residues. V lost 1 base to trimming and J lost 0 bases, with 12 bases between them. CDR3 DNA: TGCGCCAGCAGCCAAGGGGCTAGCAGATCGAACACCGGGGAGCTGTTTTTT. It codes for CASSQGASRSNTGELFF.

The genes are TRBV5-6 and TRBJ1-2; 8 nucleotides align to TRBD1. This CDR3 has 14 amino acids. CDR1 and CDR2 from the germline V gene are SGHDT and YYEEEE. J gave up 4 bases and V 4 bases, and 6 bases lay outside the gene matches. As DNA, the CDR3 is TGTGCCAGCAGCCCACAGGGGGGGACCTATGGCTACACCTTC. Translated: CASSPQGGTYGYTF.

V usage is TRBV7-3 and J usage is TRBJ2-1; TRBD1 is a possible D gene (6 bases). Germline V CDR1 and CDR2: SGHTA, FQGTGA. This CDR3 region has 15 residues. The V gene lost 5 bases and the J gene lost 6 bases, with 17 bases spanning the gap. CDR3 in amino acids: CASSPFPGASNEQFF. The CDR3 bases are TGTGCCAGCAGCCCCTTCCCAGGGGCAAGCAATGAGCAGTTCTTC.

The chain combines TRBV5-1 with TRBJ2-2, with D possibly TRBD1 on 6 matching bases. This CDR3 contains 15 residues. Germline loops: CDR1 SGHRS, CDR2 YFSETQ. Deletions cut 6 bases from V and 3 bases from J, with 15 bases between. As DNA, the CDR3 is TGCGCCAGCACGAGGGGGACCACGGACACCGGGGAGCTGTTTTTT. It yields the protein CASTRGTTDTGELFF. The full variable domain, its missing parts supplied by reference TRBV5-1 and TRBJ2-2, is KAGVTQTPRYLIKTRGQQVTLSCSPISGHRSVSWYQQTPGQGLQFLFEYFSETQRNKGNFPGRFSGRQFSNSRSEMNVSTLELGDSALYLCASTRGTTDTGELFFGEGSRLTVL.

This chain links TRBV7-9 with TRBJ1-6, with D possibly TRBD1 on 5 matching bases. Trimming cost V 5 bases and J 8 bases, with 10 bases left between them. The CDR3 covers 13 residues. CDR1 is SEHNR and CDR2 is FQNEAQ in the germline V gene (reference sequence). The CDR3 DNA reads TGTGCCAGCAGCCCCTCGGGGGATTCACCCCTCCACTTT. It yields the protein CASSPSGDSPLHF. The whole variable domain, remainder taken from reference TRBV7-9 and TRBJ1-6, is DTGVSQNPRHKITKRGQNVTFRCDPISEHNRLYWYRQTLGQGPEFLTYFQNEAQLEKSRLLSDRFSAERPKGSFSTLEIQRTEQGDSAMYLCASSPSGDSPLHFGNGTRLTVT.

V and J are TRBV5-1 and TRBJ2-1; D is perhaps TRBD1 (5 bases). CDR1 and CDR2 from the germline V gene are SGHRS and YFSETQ. Trimming shortened V by 3 bases and J by 5 bases, and 12 bases separated the two germline ends. CDR3 size: 14 residues. CDR3: CASSSDNLNNEQFF. The CDR3 nucleotides read TGCGCCAGCAGCTCGGACAACCTCAACAATGAGCAGTTCTTC.

This clone was observed once. The rearrangement uses TRBV15 and TRBJ1-1; TRBD1 matches at 7 bases. Germline V gene data show CDR1 as LNHNV and CDR2 as YYDKDF (reference sequence). The CDR3 has 12 amino acids. V lost 5 bases to trimming and J lost 3 bases; unmatched junction nucleotides: 0. The chain's CDR3 is CATSGTDTEAFF. The CDR3 bases are TGTGCCACCAGCGGGACAGACACTGAAGCTTTCTTT.